The present TCR beta chain was sequenced within a study of shared T cell receptors in the human thymus (dated by TCRdb to about 2021). As for the study more broadly: The study examined how self-reactive, shared T-cell receptor alpha chains are generated in the human thymus.

Its CDR3 holds 15 amino acids, cysteine through phenylalanine. The kept DNA is CDR3 alone, 45 bases in frame from the first base. Relative to germline, V is 1 base shorter and J is 5 bases shorter, with 14 bases between their ends. Looking up the germline V gene yields CDR1 MGHRA and CDR2 YSYEKL. On this clone: It has no known antigen specificity. No base qualities exist here, and no much larger clone lies one base off it.

Library preparation employed the immunoSEQ multiplex PCR assay. TCRdb took over this immuneACCESS table, retaining in-frame rearrangements with V and J assigned. Such tables are incomplete; in checked studies, under half of the missing clones stem from an unresolved V gene, and the remainder is unexplained. The sample table shows some 640,000 clones, and approximately 89% are seen once. The top ten hold 0.0094% of the sample. These data are also associated with another study on human thymus T cells. Looking at the second paper: In Finland, the donors were immunologically healthy infants who were having open corrective cardiac surgery for congenital heart defects. Thymus tissue was collected as surgical resects that were removed during corrective cardiac surgery. Biased V and J gene segment usage appeared to be present in both thymic and peripheral blood repertoires. The related research reported highly overlapping thymic TCR repertoires among unrelated individuals. TCR alpha and beta repertoires from about eight infant thymus samples and four related peripheral blood samples were characterized in the study. Donor ages ranging from roughly 6 to 250 days were recorded, and five to seven male and a couple of female infants were included in the cohort. After being mechanically released from the tissue, thymocytes were kept at -70 degrees C in pellets of about 8.5-30 million cells. A QIAsymphony instrument was used to extract genomic DNA from the frozen cell pellets. Using the immunoSEQ multiplex PCR assay, the TCRB and TCRAD loci were amplified from a standardized quantity of quality-controlled genomic DNA. The V(D)J region was spanned by amplicons of a length sufficient to cover the CDR3 and to identify V and J genes. Through the commercial immunoSEQ service, the amplicons were sequenced on an Illumina platform. Primer bias and sequencing errors were corrected using previously described methods, and TCRAD and TCRB definitions followed the IMGT database. immunoSEQ Analyzer 3.0 and VDJTools were used for repertoire analysis, which covered basic statistics, V/J segment usage, diversity estimates, rarefaction and pairwise overlap. Diversity was estimated with Chao1, ChaoE, Efron-Thisted, Shannon and inverse Simpson indices, and also on datasets down-sampled to the smallest sample. Repertoire overlap was determined by strict matching of CDR3 nucleotide sequence, V gene and J gene, and Jaccard-based multidimensional scaling clustering was applied. Thymus samples yielded on average approximately 840,000 unique TCRB clonotypes, compared with around 84,000 from blood samples.

This sequence originates from a boy under three years old with a congenital heart defect. Donor details come from another sample of the same person, matched by shared clones. Sequenced input: thymocytes. Recombination joined TRBV4-1 with TRBJ1-1, with no reliable assignment of the D segment. DNA sequence: TGCGCCAGCAGCCAAGGTGAGCTCAGCGGAACTGAAGCTTTCTTT. It is translated as CASSQGELSGTEAFF.